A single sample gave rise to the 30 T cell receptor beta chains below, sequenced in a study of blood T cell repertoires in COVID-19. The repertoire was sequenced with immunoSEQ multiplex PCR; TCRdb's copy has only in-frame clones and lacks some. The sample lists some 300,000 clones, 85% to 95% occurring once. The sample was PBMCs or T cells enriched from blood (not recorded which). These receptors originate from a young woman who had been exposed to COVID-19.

The CDR3 is CASSLVHPDISGNTIYF. The CDR3 DNA follows: TGTGCCAGCAGCTTAGTTCACCCCGACATTTCGGGAAACACCATATATTTT. The chain is built from TRBV5-5 and TRBJ1-3; D uncertain. The germline V gene has CDR1 SGHKS and CDR2 YYEKEE (reference sequence). The CDR3 runs 17 residues. The ends were cut back, 2 bases at V and 4 bases at J, with 19 bases in the middle.

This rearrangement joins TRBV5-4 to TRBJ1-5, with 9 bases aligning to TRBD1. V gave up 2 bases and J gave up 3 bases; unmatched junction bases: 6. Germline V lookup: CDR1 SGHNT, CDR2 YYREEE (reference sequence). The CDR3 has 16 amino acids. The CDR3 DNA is TGTGCCAGCAGCTTTGGAGGGACAGGGAACAATCAGCCCCAGCATTTT. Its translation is CASSFGGTGNNQPQHF.

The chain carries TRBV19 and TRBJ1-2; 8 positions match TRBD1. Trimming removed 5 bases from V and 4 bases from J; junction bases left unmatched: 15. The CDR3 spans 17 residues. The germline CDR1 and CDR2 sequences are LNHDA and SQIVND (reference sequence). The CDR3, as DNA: TGTGCCAGTAGTCCATCCCGGACAGGGTCGGGAACCTATGGCTACACCTTC. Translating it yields CASSPSRTGSGTYGYTF.

Here the CDR3 reads CATGTPVNYGYTF. The CDR3 region has the DNA TGTGCCACCGGGACACCAGTCAACTATGGCTACACCTTC. The rearrangement links TRBV10-3 to TRBJ1-2; D perhaps matches TRBD1 (6 bases). Trimming shortened V by 10 bases and J by 2 bases, and 14 bases separated the two germline ends. From germline, CDR1 is ENHRY and CDR2 SYGVKD. The CDR3 consists of 13 residues.

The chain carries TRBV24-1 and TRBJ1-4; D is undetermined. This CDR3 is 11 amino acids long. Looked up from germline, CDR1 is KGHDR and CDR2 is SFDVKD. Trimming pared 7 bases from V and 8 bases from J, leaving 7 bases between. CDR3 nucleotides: TGTGCCACCAGCGTACACGAAAAACTGTTTTTT. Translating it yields CATSVHEKLFF.

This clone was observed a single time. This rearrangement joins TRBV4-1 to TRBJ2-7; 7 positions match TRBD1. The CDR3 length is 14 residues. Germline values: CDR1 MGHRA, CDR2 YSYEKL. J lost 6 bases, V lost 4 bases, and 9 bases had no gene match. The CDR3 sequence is CASSPTTGLAEQYF. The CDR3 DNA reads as TGCGCCAGCAGCCCAACGACAGGGTTGGCCGAGCAGTACTTC.

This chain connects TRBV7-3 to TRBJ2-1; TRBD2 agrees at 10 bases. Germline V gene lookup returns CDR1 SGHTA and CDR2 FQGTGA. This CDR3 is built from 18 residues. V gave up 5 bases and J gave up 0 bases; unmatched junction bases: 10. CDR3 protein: CASSPRAGGFSSYNEQFF. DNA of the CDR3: TGTGCCAGCAGCCCCCGAGCGGGGGGGTTCAGCTCCTACAATGAGCAGTTCTTC.

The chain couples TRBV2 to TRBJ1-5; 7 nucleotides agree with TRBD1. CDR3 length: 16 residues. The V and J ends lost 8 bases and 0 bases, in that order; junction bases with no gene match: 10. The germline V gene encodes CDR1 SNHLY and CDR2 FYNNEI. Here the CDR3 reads CASGLGGAHSNQPQHF. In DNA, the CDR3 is TGTGCCAGCGGCTTAGGGGGCGCGCATAGCAATCAGCCCCAGCATTTT.

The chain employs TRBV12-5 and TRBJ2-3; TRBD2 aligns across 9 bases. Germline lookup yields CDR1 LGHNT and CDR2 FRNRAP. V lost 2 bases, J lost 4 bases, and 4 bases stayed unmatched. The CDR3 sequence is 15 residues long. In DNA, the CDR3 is TGTGCTAGTGGTTTGAGGCGGGGGGGCTCAGATACGCAGTATTTT. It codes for CASGLRRGGSDTQYF.

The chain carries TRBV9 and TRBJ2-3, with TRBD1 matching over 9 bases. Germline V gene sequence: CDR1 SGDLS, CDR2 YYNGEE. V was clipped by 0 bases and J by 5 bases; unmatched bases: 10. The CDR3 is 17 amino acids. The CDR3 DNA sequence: TGTGCCAGCAGCGTAGGGTTTGGAGGGACAGGGCAAGATACGCAGTATTTT. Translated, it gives CASSVGFGGTGQDTQYF.

The CDR3 nucleotides are TGTGCCAGCAGTGAACGAGTCCGGGGATCGGCTTTCTTT. This translates into CASSERVRGSAFF. V is TRBV6-1 and J is TRBJ1-1; no clear D gene. There are 13 residues in the CDR3. V dropped 2 bases and J dropped 11 bases, with 15 bases sitting between them. Looked up from germline, CDR1 is MNHNS and CDR2 is SASEGT.

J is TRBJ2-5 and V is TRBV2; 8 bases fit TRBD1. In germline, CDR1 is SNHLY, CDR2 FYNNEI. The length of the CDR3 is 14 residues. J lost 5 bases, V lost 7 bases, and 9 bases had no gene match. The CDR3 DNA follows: TGTGCCAGCACCAAACAGGGGGTCGGGGAGACCCAGTACTTC. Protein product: CASTKQGVGETQYF.

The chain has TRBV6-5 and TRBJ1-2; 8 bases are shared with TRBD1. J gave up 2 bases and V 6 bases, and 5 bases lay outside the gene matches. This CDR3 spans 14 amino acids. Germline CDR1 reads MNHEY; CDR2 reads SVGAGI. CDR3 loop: CASSRWTGNYGYTF. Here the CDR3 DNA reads TGTGCCAGCAGCCGCTGGACAGGGAACTATGGCTACACCTTC.

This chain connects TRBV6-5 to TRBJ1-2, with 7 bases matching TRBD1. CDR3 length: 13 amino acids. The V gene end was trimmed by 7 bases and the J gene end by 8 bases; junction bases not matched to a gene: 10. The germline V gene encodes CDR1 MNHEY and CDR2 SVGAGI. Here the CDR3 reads CASTPTGFRGYTF. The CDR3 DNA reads TGTGCCAGCACCCCGACAGGGTTCAGGGGCTACACCTTC.

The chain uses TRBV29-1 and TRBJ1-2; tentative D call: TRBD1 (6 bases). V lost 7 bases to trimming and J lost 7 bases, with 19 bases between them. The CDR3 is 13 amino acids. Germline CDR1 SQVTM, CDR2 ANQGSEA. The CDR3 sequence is CSAAPGATSGYTF. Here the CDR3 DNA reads TGCAGCGCTGCCCCAGGGGCCACGTCTGGCTACACCTTC. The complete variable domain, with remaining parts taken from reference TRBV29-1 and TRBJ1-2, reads SAVISQKPSRDICQRGTSLTIQCQVDSQVTMMFWYRQQPGQSLTLIATANQGSEATYESGFVIDKFPISRPNLTFSTLTVSNMSPEDSSIYLCSAAPGATSGYTFGSGTRLTVV.

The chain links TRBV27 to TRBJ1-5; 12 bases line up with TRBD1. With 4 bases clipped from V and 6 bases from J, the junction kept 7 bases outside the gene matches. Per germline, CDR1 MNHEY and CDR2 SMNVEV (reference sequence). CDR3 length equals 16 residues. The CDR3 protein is CASSSHGDRGLQPQHF. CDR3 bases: TGTGCCAGCAGTTCTCATGGGGACAGGGGGCTTCAGCCCCAGCATTTT.

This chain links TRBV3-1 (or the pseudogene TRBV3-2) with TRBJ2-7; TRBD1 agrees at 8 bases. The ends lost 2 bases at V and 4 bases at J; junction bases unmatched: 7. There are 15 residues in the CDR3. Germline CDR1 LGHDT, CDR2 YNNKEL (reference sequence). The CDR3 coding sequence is TGTGCCAGCAGCCAACCCGGACAGGGCCGGTACGAGCAGTACTTC. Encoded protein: CASSQPGQGRYEQYF.

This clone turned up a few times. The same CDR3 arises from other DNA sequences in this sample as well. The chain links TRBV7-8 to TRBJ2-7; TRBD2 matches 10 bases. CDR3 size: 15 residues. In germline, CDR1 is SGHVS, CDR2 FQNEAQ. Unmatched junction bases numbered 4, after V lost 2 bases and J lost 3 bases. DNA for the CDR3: TGTGCCAGCAGCTTACTAGCGGGGGCCCTCTACGAGCAGTACTTC. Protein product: CASSLLAGALYEQYF.

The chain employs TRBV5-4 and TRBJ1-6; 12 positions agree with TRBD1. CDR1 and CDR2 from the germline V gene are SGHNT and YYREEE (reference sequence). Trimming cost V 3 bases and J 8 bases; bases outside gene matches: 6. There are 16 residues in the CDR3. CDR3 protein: CASSSGTGGTHSPLHF. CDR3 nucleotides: TGTGCCAGCAGCTCCGGGACAGGGGGCACGCATTCACCCCTCCACTTT.

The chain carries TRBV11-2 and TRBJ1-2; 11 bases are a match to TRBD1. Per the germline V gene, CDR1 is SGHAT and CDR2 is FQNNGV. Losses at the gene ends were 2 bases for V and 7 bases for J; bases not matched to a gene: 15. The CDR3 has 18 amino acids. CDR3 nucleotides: TGTGCCAGCAGCTTAAAGGGGATACCGGGACAGGGGGTCTCTGGCTACACCTTC. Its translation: CASSLKGIPGQGVSGYTF.

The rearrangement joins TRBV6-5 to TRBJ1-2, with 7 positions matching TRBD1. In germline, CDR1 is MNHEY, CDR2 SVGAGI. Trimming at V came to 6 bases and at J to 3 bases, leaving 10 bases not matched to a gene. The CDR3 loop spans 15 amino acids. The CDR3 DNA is TGTGCCAGCAGCCTTAACGACAGGGAGGACTATGGCTACACCTTC. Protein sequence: CASSLNDREDYGYTF.

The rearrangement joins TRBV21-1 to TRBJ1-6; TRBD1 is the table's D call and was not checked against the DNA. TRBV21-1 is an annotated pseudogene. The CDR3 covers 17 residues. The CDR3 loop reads CASSKGDRSSYNSPLHF. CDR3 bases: TGTGCCAGCAGCAAAGGGGACAGGAGCTCCTATAATTCACCCCTCCACTTT.

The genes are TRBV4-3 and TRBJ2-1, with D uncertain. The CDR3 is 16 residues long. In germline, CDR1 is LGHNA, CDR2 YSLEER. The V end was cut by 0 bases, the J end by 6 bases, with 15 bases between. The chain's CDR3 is CASSQDLNFAVNEQFF. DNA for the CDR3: TGCGCCAGCAGCCAAGATTTAAACTTTGCGGTCAATGAGCAGTTCTTC.

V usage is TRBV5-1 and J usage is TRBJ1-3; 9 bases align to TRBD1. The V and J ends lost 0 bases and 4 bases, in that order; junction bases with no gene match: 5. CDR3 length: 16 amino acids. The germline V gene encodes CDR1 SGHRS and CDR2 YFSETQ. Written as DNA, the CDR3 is TGCGCCAGCAGCTTGGCAGGGACAGGGCGAGGAAACACCATATATTTT. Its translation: CASSLAGTGRGNTIYF.

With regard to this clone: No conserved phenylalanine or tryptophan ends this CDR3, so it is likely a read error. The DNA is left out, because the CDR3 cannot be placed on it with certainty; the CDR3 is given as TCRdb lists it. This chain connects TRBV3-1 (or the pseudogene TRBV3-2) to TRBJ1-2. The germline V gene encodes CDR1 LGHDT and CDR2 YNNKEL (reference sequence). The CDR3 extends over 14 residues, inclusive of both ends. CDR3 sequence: CASSLAPGSLILCL.

CDR3 loop: CASSFQSGGFYNEQFF. CDR3 bases: TGTGCCAGCAGCTTCCAAAGCGGGGGGTTTTACAATGAGCAGTTCTTC. The chain carries TRBV7-6 and TRBJ2-1; 9 bases line up with TRBD2. Germline V CDR1 and CDR2: SGHVS, FNYEAQ. The V gene end was trimmed by 3 bases and the J gene end by 4 bases; junction bases not matched to a gene: 7. The CDR3 extends over 16 amino acids.

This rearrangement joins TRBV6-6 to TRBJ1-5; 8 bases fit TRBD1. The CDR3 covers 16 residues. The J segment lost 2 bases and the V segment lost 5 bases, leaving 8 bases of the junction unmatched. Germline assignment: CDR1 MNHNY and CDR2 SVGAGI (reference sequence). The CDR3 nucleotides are TGTGCCAGCAGTCCCCTCGGGACAGGACGCAATCAGCCCCAGCATTTT. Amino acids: CASSPLGTGRNQPQHF.

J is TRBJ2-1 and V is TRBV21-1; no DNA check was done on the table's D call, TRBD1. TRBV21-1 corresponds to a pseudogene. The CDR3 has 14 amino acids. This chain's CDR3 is CASSKGARSNEQFF. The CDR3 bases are TGTGCCAGCAGCAAAGGGGCCCGCAGCAATGAGCAGTTCTTC.

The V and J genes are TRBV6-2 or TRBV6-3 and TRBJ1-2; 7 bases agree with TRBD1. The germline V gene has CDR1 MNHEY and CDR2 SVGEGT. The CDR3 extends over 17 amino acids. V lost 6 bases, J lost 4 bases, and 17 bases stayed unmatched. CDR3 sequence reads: CASSPALDRAGGYGYTF. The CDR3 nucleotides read TGTGCCAGCAGCCCTGCCCTTGACAGGGCGGGAGGCTATGGCTACACCTTC.

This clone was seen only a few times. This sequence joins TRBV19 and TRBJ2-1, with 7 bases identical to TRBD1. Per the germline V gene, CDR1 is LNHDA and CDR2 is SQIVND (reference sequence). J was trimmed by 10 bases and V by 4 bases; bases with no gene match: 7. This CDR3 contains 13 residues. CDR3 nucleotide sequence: TGTGCCAGTAGTAAACGACAGGGTGGGGAGCAGTTCTTC. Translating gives CASSKRQGGEQFF.